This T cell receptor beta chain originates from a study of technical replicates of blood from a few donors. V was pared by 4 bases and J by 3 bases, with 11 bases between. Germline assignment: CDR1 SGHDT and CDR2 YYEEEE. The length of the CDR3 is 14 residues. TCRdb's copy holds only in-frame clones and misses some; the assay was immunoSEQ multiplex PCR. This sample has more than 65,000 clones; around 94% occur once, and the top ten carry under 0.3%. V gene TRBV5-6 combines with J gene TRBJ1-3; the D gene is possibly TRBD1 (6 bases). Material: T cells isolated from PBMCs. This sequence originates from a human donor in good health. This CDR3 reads CASSVTGNGNTIYF. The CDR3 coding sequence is TGTGCCAGCAGCGTTACAGGGAATGGAAACACCATATATTTT.